This TCR beta chain originates from a study of OX40 agonist ivuxolimab in advanced cancers. For the study in its entirety: Ivuxolimab was an agonistic, fully human IgG2 monoclonal antibody directed against OX40 (CD134), a costimulatory receptor. Intravenous ivuxolimab was administered to patients every 2 weeks at six dose levels: 0.01, 0.1, 0.3, 1.5, 3 and 10 mg/kg. Of the roughly 52 dose-escalation patients, hepatocellular carcinoma was present in some 19, melanoma in approximately 15, renal cell carcinoma in 9 and head and neck cancer in 9. The dose-escalation cohort was 80% to 90% male with a mean age of about 65 years, ranging from roughly 23 to 79. Patients were allowed to have had prior anti-PD-1, anti-PD-L1 or anti-CTLA-4 therapy, and around 37% of the dose-escalation patients had previously received checkpoint inhibitors. Three dose-escalation patients achieved partial responses, one with hepatocellular carcinoma and two with cutaneous melanoma. Peripheral TCRbeta sequencing was intended to test whether TCR sequence diversity was altered and clonal T-cell expansion was caused by ivuxolimab. The paper describes the monotherapy dose-escalation part (N of about 50 patients) of the phase I trial of ivuxolimab. Points the paper makes about the study in general: In the 0.1-3.0 mg/kg groups, partial responders were among the patients with the lowest normalized peripheral clonal expansion, particularly in CD8+ T cells. Low levels of normalized T-cell clonal expansion were also seen in some patients who did not respond. Antigen specificity was not determined for the clonally expanded peripheral T cells. On average, CD8+ T cells showed more expanded clones than CD4+ T cells after ivuxolimab. At doses of 0.1 to 3.0 mg/kg, clonal expansion of both CD4+ and CD8+ blood T cells was observed from baseline to week 6.

The trial excluded patients who had a history of autoimmune disease or who were on systemic immunosuppression. In every dose cohort, peripheral blood was drawn for TCR sequencing at baseline, cycle 4 day 1, and cycle 7 day 1. The samples were taken from a phase I, first-in-human, multicenter, open-label dose-escalation trial of ivuxolimab. The trial enrolled adults with locally advanced or metastatic head and neck squamous cell, hepatocellular, melanoma or renal cell carcinoma. Before TCR sequencing, CD4+ T cells and CD8+ T cells from peripheral blood were sorted into separate populations. A remark on this clone: No antigen is known for it. Base qualities are not recorded, but no much larger clone differs from it by a single base.

CDR1 and CDR2, per the germline V gene, are SGHAT and FQNNGV. Relative to germline, V is 0 bases shorter and J is 6 bases shorter, with 5 bases between their ends. The CDR3 starts with the cysteine, ends with the phenylalanine, and has 13 residues. The DNA shown is the 39-base CDR3, in frame from base 1. Genomic DNA was extracted from sorted cells for sequencing of the TCRbeta CDR3 region. TCRbeta CDR3 regions were sequenced using the immunoSEQ Assay. Not all clones reach the TCRdb copy of this immuneACCESS table, which keeps in-frame sequences only. Checked studies attribute under half of the gap to unresolved V genes and leave the rest unexplained. The sample contains more than 70,000 clones, about 92% of them found a single time. Of the sample, roughly an eighth is held by the ten largest clones.

The sample was CD4+ or CD8+ T cells sorted from blood, taken in a trial of the OX40 agonist ivuxolimab. This receptor was taken from an adult with an advanced solid tumor such as melanoma, head and neck, liver or kidney cancer. The V gene is TRBV11-2 and the J gene is TRBJ2-2, with a tentative D call of TRBD1 or TRBD2, each matching 5 bases. The DNA is TGTGCCAGCAGCTTAGAGGGGGCCGGGGAGCTGTTTTTT. This sequence encodes CASSLEGAGELFF.